One and the same sample provided the 15 T cell receptor beta chains below, sequenced in a study of shared T cell receptors in the human thymus. Measured with immunoSEQ multiplex PCR; TCRdb has only the in-frame clones, and not every one. The table lists roughly 710,000 clones, 80% to 90% of them singletons. The sample was also linked to a second study, of human thymus T cells.

Sequencing input: thymocytes. Receptors originate from a girl in the first two years of life with a congenital heart defect.

This sequence joins TRBV19 and TRBJ1-6, with no clear D. The ends were cut back, 4 bases at V and 0 bases at J, with 13 bases in the middle. In germline, CDR1 is LNHDA, CDR2 SQIVND (reference sequence). This CDR3 is 17 amino acids long. The DNA of the CDR3 is TGTGCCAGTAGTACGATCCTAACGAGCTCCTATAATTCACCCCTCCACTTT. As protein: CASSTILTSSYNSPLHF. Together with reference TRBV19 and TRBJ1-6, the CDR3 gives the full variable domain: DGGITQSPKYLFRKEGQNVTLSCEQNLNHDAMYWYRQDPGQGLRLIYYSQIVNDFQKGDIAEGYSVSREKKESFPLTVTSAQKNPTAFYLCASSTILTSSYNSPLHFGNGTRLTVT.

The chain uses TRBV27 and TRBJ2-5; D uncertain. CDR1 is MNHEY, CDR2 SMNVEV, per germline (reference sequence). Deletions cut 4 bases from V and 4 bases from J, with 10 bases between. The CDR3 runs 13 residues. The CDR3 bases are TGTGCCAGCAGTTCGAATCTAGGAGAGACCCAGTACTTC. Translation: CASSSNLGETQYF.

The rearrangement joins TRBV11-2 to TRBJ2-1; 8 bases line up with TRBD1. J lost 3 bases, V lost 0 bases, and 7 bases had no gene match. The germline V gene has CDR1 SGHAT and CDR2 FQNNGV. The CDR3 extends over 17 amino acids. CDR3 protein: CASSLDRKGQVYNEQFF. CDR3 bases: TGTGCCAGCAGCTTAGACCGAAAGGGACAGGTCTACAATGAGCAGTTCTTC.

This clone is a singleton in its sample. This chain connects TRBV4-1 to TRBJ2-1, with D possibly TRBD2 on 7 matching bases. This CDR3 spans 16 amino acids. Germline loops: CDR1 MGHRA, CDR2 YSYEKL. V lost 3 bases and J 8 bases, leaving 20 bases between the germline ends. The CDR3 DNA sequence: TGCGCCAGCAGCCACCCCCGGGAGAGAGGGGGGGATGAGCAGTTCTTC. Translating gives CASSHPRERGGDEQFF.

Concerning this clone itself: At the DNA level, this CDR3 is encoded by other sequences in the same sample as well. The V and J genes are TRBV5-1 and TRBJ2-5; 10 positions agree with TRBD1. Unmatched junction bases numbered 1, after V lost 3 bases and J lost 5 bases. Germline V gives CDR1 SGHRS, CDR2 YFSETQ. CDR3 length: 13 residues. CDR3 loop: CASSSDRGETQYF. CDR3 DNA sequence: TGCGCCAGCAGCTCGGACAGGGGGGAGACCCAGTACTTC.

The genes are TRBV4-2 and TRBJ2-3; 12 nucleotides align to TRBD2. V gave up 4 bases and J gave up 3 bases; unmatched junction bases: 17. The V gene's germline CDR1 is LGHNA and CDR2 YNFKEQ. The CDR3 is 20 amino acids. The CDR3 DNA follows: TGTGCCAGCAGCCGAAAACCCGATTCCCCTAGCGGGGGGGAGACAGATACGCAGTATTTT. This sequence encodes CASSRKPDSPSGGETDTQYF.

The J gene is TRBJ1-5, the V gene TRBV10-3; D unresolved. Germline V gene sequence: CDR1 ENHRY, CDR2 SYGVKD. Trimming shortened V by 2 bases and J by 9 bases, and 14 bases separated the two germline ends. The CDR3 extends over 14 amino acids. CDR3 sequence: CAISERQRVLPQHF. CDR3 DNA sequence: TGTGCCATCAGTGAGCGCCAGAGGGTCTTGCCCCAGCATTTT.

This chain links TRBV5-6 with TRBJ1-6; no reliable D call. This CDR3 region has 13 residues. Trimming removed 2 bases from V and 8 bases from J, with 8 bases in between. Germline CDR1 SGHDT, CDR2 YYEEEE. The DNA of the CDR3 is TGTGCCAGCAGCTTCTGGCAGGATTCACCCCTCCACTTT. It is translated as CASSFWQDSPLHF.

The chain is built from TRBV5-1 and TRBJ1-2, with 7 positions matching TRBD1. Trimming took 3 bases from V and 4 from J; bases not matched to a gene: 12. The CDR3 consists of 16 residues. Germline V gives CDR1 SGHRS, CDR2 YFSETQ. CDR3: CASSSPRQGAGYGYTF. The CDR3 DNA sequence: TGCGCCAGCAGCTCACCAAGACAGGGCGCGGGCTATGGCTACACCTTC.

The CDR3 sequence is CASSDGETGGNYGYTF. The CDR3 DNA reads as TGTGCCAGCAGTGATGGGGAGACAGGGGGAAACTATGGCTACACCTTC. V and J are TRBV25-1 and TRBJ1-2, with 9 bases lining up with TRBD1. The CDR3 runs to 16 residues. Germline trimming cut 3 bases from V and 2 bases from J; bases unmatched to any gene: 7. Germline lookup yields CDR1 MGHDK and CDR2 SYGVNS.

V is TRBV1 and J is TRBJ2-7; the DNA was not compared with TRBD2, the D call given in the table. TRBV1 corresponds to a pseudogene. This CDR3 has 12 amino acids. The CDR3 DNA follows: TGCACCAGCAGCCAAGTGGAGTGCGAGCAGTACTTC. Its translation is CTSSQVECEQYF.

The rearrangement uses TRBV1 and TRBJ1-2; the table's TRBD1 call for D was not verified on the DNA. TRBV1 is listed as a pseudogene. This CDR3 has 14 amino acids. In DNA form, the CDR3 reads TGCACCAGCAGCCCTGCAGGCAAGAACTATGGCTACACCTTC. Encoded protein: CTSSPAGKNYGYTF.

CDR3 sequence (DNA): TGTGCCAGCAGCTCCGGGACTAGCGGGGGGGGACTTCGGGTGACGCAGTATTTT. Protein sequence: CASSSGTSGGGLRVTQYF. The chain employs TRBV11-2 and TRBJ2-3; 16 nucleotides agree with TRBD2. This CDR3 region has 18 residues. The germline V gene encodes CDR1 SGHAT and CDR2 FQNNGV. The J segment lost 9 bases and the V segment lost 4 bases, leaving 13 bases of the junction unmatched.

The rearrangement links TRBV7-9 to TRBJ2-6, with D perhaps matching TRBD2 (5 bases). V was shortened by 1 base and J by 0 bases, with 10 bases between the two germline ends. The CDR3 totals 17 residues. Germline CDR1 and CDR2: SEHNR and FQNEAQ (reference sequence). The CDR3 is CASSLGGWASGANVLTF. The DNA for the CDR3 is TGTGCCAGCAGCTTAGGCGGGTGGGCCTCTGGGGCCAACGTCCTGACTTTC. Full variable domain (outside the CDR3, taken from reference TRBV7-9 and TRBJ2-6): DTGVSQNPRHKITKRGQNVTFRCDPISEHNRLYWYRQTLGQGPEFLTYFQNEAQLEKSRLLSDRFSAERPKGSFSTLEIQRTEQGDSAMYLCASSLGGWASGANVLTFGAGSRLTVL.

The chain carries TRBV27 and TRBJ2-5, with D possibly matching TRBD2 (6 bases). Germline V gene sequence: CDR1 MNHEY, CDR2 SMNVEV (reference sequence). This CDR3 region has 16 residues. V lost 6 bases and J lost 5, with 22 bases in between. CDR3 nucleotides: TGTGCCAGCAGCCGGGACTCCGAGCCGAATGGGGAGACCCAGTACTTC. This sequence encodes CASSRDSEPNGETQYF.